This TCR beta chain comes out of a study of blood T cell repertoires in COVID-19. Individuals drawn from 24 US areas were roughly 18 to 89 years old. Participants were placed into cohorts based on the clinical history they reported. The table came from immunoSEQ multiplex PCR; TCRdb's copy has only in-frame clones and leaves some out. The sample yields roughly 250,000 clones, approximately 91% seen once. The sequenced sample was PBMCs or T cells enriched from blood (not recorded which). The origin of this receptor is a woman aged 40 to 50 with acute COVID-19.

DNA for the CDR3: TGTGCCAGCAGTTACGTGCAGGGCCAAGAGACCCAGTACTTC. This sequence encodes CASSYVQGQETQYF. The chain couples TRBV6-5 to TRBJ2-5, with D possibly TRBD1 on 5 matching bases. Germline V gives CDR1 MNHEY, CDR2 SVGAGI. This CDR3 is built from 14 residues. The germline V and J ends were trimmed by 2 bases and 1 base, with 8 bases remaining between them.